These 27 T cell receptor beta chains were all obtained from the same sample, sequenced in a study of identical twins. Each CDR3 protein gets one entry after TCRdb re-called the 5' RACE reads with MiXCR. The sample carries hundreds of thousands of distinct CDR3 sequences, 20% to 25% recorded once. The same data also went into a second study, on T cells expressing NK-cell markers.

Sample: CD4+ T cells sorted from blood. The source is a woman aged 18-29 years in good health.

The chain links TRBV6-2 or TRBV6-3 to TRBJ1-2; possible D gene TRBD1, 5 bases. Per germline, CDR1 MNHEY and CDR2 SVGEGT. V gave up 2 bases and J gave up 7 bases, with 11 bases separating them. The CDR3 runs to 13 residues. CDR3 region: CASSYGHSAGYTF. As DNA, the CDR3 is TGTGCCAGCAGTTACGGACATTCGGCTGGCTACACCTTC.

This clonotype was seen just once. The V call is TRBV2, the J call TRBJ1-6; D is possibly TRBD1 (6 bases). In germline, CDR1 is SNHLY, CDR2 FYNNEI. This CDR3 comprises 14 residues. V lost 6 bases and J 9 bases, leaving 15 bases between the germline ends. The CDR3: CASSAGGRVSPLHF. For the CDR3, the DNA is TGTGCCAGCAGCGCCGGGGGCCGGGTTTCACCCCTCCACTTT. The variable domain in full, completed from reference TRBV2 and TRBJ1-6, reads EPEVTQTPSHQVTQMGQEVILRCVPISNHLYFYWYRQILGQKVEFLVSFYNNEISEKSEIFDDQFSVERPDGSNFTLKIRSTKLEDSAMYFCASSAGGRVSPLHFGNGTRLTVT.

This clonotype was detected only a few times. The rearrangement uses TRBV29-1 and TRBJ2-3; 7 bases are shared with TRBD1. Germline CDR1 reads SQVTM; CDR2 reads ANQGSEA. The CDR3 runs 16 residues. Trimming took 7 bases from V and 0 from J; bases not matched to a gene: 13. The CDR3 DNA reads as TGCAGCGCCGAACGGCTACAGGGGATAAGCACAGATACGCAGTATTTT. Amino acid sequence: CSAERLQGISTDTQYF.

The V gene is TRBV15, the J gene TRBJ2-1; D is uncertain. This CDR3 is built from 11 residues. V was shortened by 1 base and J by 9 bases, with 4 bases between the two germline ends. The germline CDR1 and CDR2 sequences are LNHNV and YYDKDF (reference sequence). The CDR3 region is CATSRVREQFF. The CDR3, as DNA: TGTGCCACCAGCAGAGTACGTGAGCAGTTCTTC.

This clonotype was found a few times. This chain uses TRBV25-1 with TRBJ1-1; D gene unclear. The CDR3 totals 14 residues. CDR1 and CDR2 (germline): MGHDK, SYGVNS. V was pared by 3 bases and J by 4 bases, with 12 bases between. The CDR3 here is CASSEIQDGTEAFF. CDR3 nucleotides: TGTGCCAGCAGTGAGATCCAAGACGGCACTGAAGCTTTCTTT.

The sample holds many counts of this clonotype. The gene calls are TRBV5-1 and TRBJ2-5; the match to TRBD1 covers 11 bases. This CDR3 contains 16 residues. V was pared by 7 bases and J by 2 bases, with 10 bases of the junction left unmatched. The germline CDR1 and CDR2 sequences are SGHRS and YFSETQ. CDR3 region: CASGTGGPRRQETQYF. DNA for the CDR3: TGCGCCAGCGGGACAGGGGGTCCAAGACGGCAAGAGACCCAGTACTTC.

This clonotype was found a few times. The gene calls are TRBV7-9 and TRBJ1-2; D not resolved. The CDR3 is made up of 16 amino acids. Trimming took 0 bases from V and 8 from J, leaving 19 bases between them. The germline gives CDR1 SEHNR, CDR2 FQNEAQ (reference sequence). Written as DNA, the CDR3 is TGTGCCAGCAGCTTAGCTCGCGTTGTTGTAGGAGGGGGCTACACCTTC. It yields the protein CASSLARVVVGGGYTF.

This clonotype occurred a few times. The chain has TRBV5-1 and TRBJ1-1; a weak D match, TRBD1 (5 bases). Germline V gene sequence: CDR1 SGHRS, CDR2 YFSETQ. The CDR3 has 13 residues. Trimming removed 4 bases at V and 3 bases at J, with 10 bases between. Here the CDR3 DNA reads TGCGCCAGCAGCGGGACGGTTCACACTGAAGCTTTCTTT. Its translation is CASSGTVHTEAFF.

This clonotype came up a few times. This sequence joins TRBV12-3 or TRBV12-4 and TRBJ2-2; D is possibly TRBD1 (5 bases). The CDR3 totals 17 residues. Deletions cut 6 bases from V and 6 bases from J, with 23 bases between. The CDR3 DNA reads as TGTGCCAGCAGACCATACATGTCAGGGTACTTGCCCGGGGAGCTGTTTTTT. Residues: CASRPYMSGYLPGELFF.

The rearrangement uses TRBV12-3 or TRBV12-4 and TRBJ2-5; TRBD2 matches at 10 bases. This CDR3 spans 14 amino acids. Trimming cost V 3 bases and J 3 bases; bases outside gene matches: 1. The CDR3 sequence is CASSFGLAEETQYF. The DNA of the CDR3 is TGTGCCAGCAGTTTCGGACTAGCGGAAGAGACCCAGTACTTC.

The CDR3 is CASREPDRYNEQFF. In DNA, the CDR3 is TGTGCCAGCAGAGAGCCTGATCGCTACAATGAGCAGTTCTTC. The rearrangement joins TRBV7-8 to TRBJ2-1; D gene uncertain. Germline assignment: CDR1 SGHVS and CDR2 FQNEAQ. The V gene lost 6 bases and the J gene lost 3 bases, with 12 bases spanning the gap. The CDR3 totals 14 residues.

This chain links TRBV29-1 with TRBJ1-2, with 7 positions matching TRBD1. With 7 bases clipped from V and 8 bases from J, the junction kept 13 bases outside the gene matches. CDR3 length equals 13 residues. In germline, CDR1 is SQVTM, CDR2 ANQGSEA. The CDR3 sequence is CSGGTENAGGYTF. The CDR3 DNA follows: TGCAGCGGAGGGACAGAAAACGCTGGGGGCTACACCTTC.

This chain uses TRBV2 with TRBJ2-7; unclear D gene. Trimming removed 7 bases from V and 3 bases from J, with 10 bases in between. Germline V CDR1 and CDR2: SNHLY, FYNNEI. CDR3 length equals 12 residues. In DNA, the CDR3 is TGTGCCAGCAACCAGAACCTCTACGAGCAGTACTTC. Protein product: CASNQNLYEQYF.

This clonotype was seen a handful of times. The J gene is TRBJ2-7, the V gene TRBV7-9; maybe TRBD1 (6 bases). The germline CDR1 and CDR2 sequences are SEHNR and FQNEAQ (reference sequence). V lost 1 base and J lost 6, with 13 bases in between. CDR3 length equals 14 residues. This chain's CDR3 is CASSLGATGVEQYF. In DNA form, the CDR3 reads TGTGCCAGCAGCTTAGGCGCGACAGGCGTCGAGCAGTACTTC.

This clonotype was recorded a few times. The V gene is TRBV12-3 or TRBV12-4, the J gene TRBJ2-3; 7 bases are shared with TRBD2. CDR3 length: 15 amino acids. V dropped 6 bases and J dropped 6; count of bases not matched to a gene: 12. CDR3 region: CASRSPGGVWDTQYF. CDR3 sequence (DNA): TGTGCCAGCAGGAGCCCTGGGGGGGTGTGGGATACGCAGTATTTT.

This clonotype was counted only a few times. This rearrangement joins TRBV9 to TRBJ1-1; D possibly corresponds to TRBD1 (5 bases). Germline V lookup: CDR1 SGDLS, CDR2 YYNGEE. CDR3 length: 13 residues. V gave up 3 bases and J gave up 4 bases, with 10 bases separating them. CDR3: CASSARAGTEAFF. Written as DNA, the CDR3 is TGTGCCAGCAGCGCCAGGGCAGGCACTGAAGCTTTCTTT. The complete variable domain, with remaining parts taken from reference TRBV9 and TRBJ1-1, reads DSGVTQTPKHLITATGQRVTLRCSPRSGDLSVYWYQQSLDQGLQFLIQYYNGEERAKGNILERFSAQQFPDLHSELNLSSLELGDSALYFCASSARAGTEAFFGQGTRLTVV.

CDR3 residues: CASSLYASGRASYNEQFF. CDR3 in DNA: TGTGCCAGCAGCTTATATGCTAGCGGGAGGGCCTCCTACAATGAGCAGTTCTTC. The V call is TRBV11-2, the J call TRBJ2-1; 12 bases are shared with TRBD2. V was clipped by 2 bases and J by 0 bases; unmatched bases: 5. The CDR3 spans 18 residues. The germline CDR1 and CDR2 sequences are SGHAT and FQNNGV.

The genes are TRBV5-8 and TRBJ1-1; D is unclear. V was clipped by 5 bases and J by 1 base, with 9 bases between them. Germline loops: CDR1 SGHTS, CDR2 YDEGEE. This CDR3 is built from 13 residues. CDR3 bases: TGTGCCAGCAGTCGGCGGAAGAACACTGAAGCTTTCTTT. Translation: CASSRRKNTEAFF.

V gene TRBV20-1 combines with J gene TRBJ1-2; 9 bases are a match to TRBD1. Germline V lookup: CDR1 DFQATT, CDR2 SNEGSKA (reference sequence). The ends lost 1 base at V and 1 base at J; junction bases unmatched: 4. The CDR3 totals 15 residues. CDR3 nucleotide sequence: TGCAGTGCTAGAGGGACAGGGGTGGGTAACTATGGCTACACCTTC. Its protein product is CSARGTGVGNYGYTF.

The V call is TRBV4-3, the J call TRBJ2-7, with D uncertain. The CDR3 loop spans 16 amino acids. CDR1 LGHNA and CDR2 YSLEER come from the germline V gene. V dropped 0 bases and J dropped 0 bases, with 12 bases sitting between them. Written as DNA, the CDR3 is TGCGCCAGCAGCCAAGATATCGACGTCTCCTCCTACGAGCAGTACTTC. Protein sequence: CASSQDIDVSSYEQYF.

This clonotype has more than one count but fewer than ten. The V call is TRBV9, the J call TRBJ2-2; D may be TRBD2 (5 bases). The CDR3 is made up of 16 amino acids. Germline CDR1 is SGDLS and CDR2 is YYNGEE. Between the trimmed V and J ends, which lost 2 bases and 3 bases, there was a span of 14 bases. The DNA for the CDR3 is TGTGCCAGCAGCGTGTCTGGCCTAGCTTACACCGGGGAGCTGTTTTTT. Its translation is CASSVSGLAYTGELFF.

This clonotype has only a few counts. This chain uses TRBV20-1 with TRBJ2-7, with D hard to call. This CDR3 spans 13 amino acids. V lost 2 bases, J lost 3 bases, and 11 bases lay in between. Germline CDR1 is DFQATT and CDR2 is SNEGSKA (reference sequence). This CDR3 is CSARPNDSYEQYF. In nucleotides, the CDR3 is TGCAGTGCTAGACCCAACGATAGCTACGAGCAGTACTTC.

The chain recombines TRBV5-1 with TRBJ2-3; TRBD2 matches at 8 bases. Germline V gene data show CDR1 as SGHRS and CDR2 as YFSETQ. This CDR3 region has 14 residues. Losses at the gene ends were 3 bases for V and 5 bases for J; bases not matched to a gene: 5. Written as DNA, the CDR3 is TGCGCCAGCAGCTCAGCGGGGGAAAGAGATACGCAGTATTTT. This translates into CASSSAGERDTQYF.

The chain uses TRBV20-1 and TRBJ1-1; possibly TRBD1 for D (6 bases). V was pared by 2 bases and J by 2 bases, with 12 bases between. The CDR3 length is 14 residues. Germline CDR1 reads DFQATT; CDR2 reads SNEGSKA (reference sequence). CDR3: CSARRGRGNTEAFF. The CDR3 nucleotides read TGCAGTGCTAGAAGGGGGAGGGGAAACACTGAAGCTTTCTTT.

This sequence joins TRBV5-1 and TRBJ1-1, with D maybe TRBD1 (6 bases). This CDR3 comprises 16 residues. Germline V gene data show CDR1 as SGHRS and CDR2 as YFSETQ. V was trimmed by 4 bases and J by 0 bases, leaving 16 bases between them. CDR3 amino acids: CASSLTGSNLNTEAFF. CDR3 in DNA: TGCGCCAGCAGCCTAACAGGGTCTAACTTGAACACTGAAGCTTTCTTT.

The chain couples TRBV30 to TRBJ2-1; 14 nucleotides line up with TRBD2. V shed 0 bases, J shed 4 bases, and the junction held 2 bases outside the gene matches. The CDR3 covers 16 residues. Germline CDR1 and CDR2: GTSNPN and SVGIG (reference sequence). The CDR3 protein is CAWSVGLAGAYNEQFF. In nucleotides, the CDR3 is TGTGCCTGGAGTGTGGGACTAGCGGGGGCGTACAATGAGCAGTTCTTC.

This clonotype was seen more than once but under ten times. The chain combines TRBV9 with TRBJ2-4; D might be TRBD2 (5 bases). Germline lookup yields CDR1 SGDLS and CDR2 YYNGEE. The CDR3 is 14 residues long. V lost 0 bases and J lost 7, with 11 bases in between. The CDR3 loop is CASSVDGGRNIQYF. The CDR3, as DNA: TGTGCCAGCAGCGTAGATGGAGGAAGGAACATTCAGTACTTC.